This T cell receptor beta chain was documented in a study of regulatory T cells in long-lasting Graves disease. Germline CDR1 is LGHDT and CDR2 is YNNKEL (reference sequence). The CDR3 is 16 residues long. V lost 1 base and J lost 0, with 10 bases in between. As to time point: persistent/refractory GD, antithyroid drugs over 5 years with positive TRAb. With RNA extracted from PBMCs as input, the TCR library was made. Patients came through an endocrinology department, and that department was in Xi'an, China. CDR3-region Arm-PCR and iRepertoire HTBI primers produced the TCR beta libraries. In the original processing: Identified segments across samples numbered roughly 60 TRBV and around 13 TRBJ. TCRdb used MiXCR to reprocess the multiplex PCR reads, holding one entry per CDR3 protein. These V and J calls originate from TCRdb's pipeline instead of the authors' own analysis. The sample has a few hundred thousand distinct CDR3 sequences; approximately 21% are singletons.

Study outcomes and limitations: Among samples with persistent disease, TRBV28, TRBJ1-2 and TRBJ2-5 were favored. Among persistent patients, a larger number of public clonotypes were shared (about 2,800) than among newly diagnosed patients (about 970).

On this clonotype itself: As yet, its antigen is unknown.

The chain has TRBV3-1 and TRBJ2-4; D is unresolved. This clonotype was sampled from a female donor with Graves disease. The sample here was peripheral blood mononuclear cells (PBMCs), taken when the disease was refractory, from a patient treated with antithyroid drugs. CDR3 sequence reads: CASSQGGSSAKNIQYF. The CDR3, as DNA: TGTGCCAGCAGCCAAGGGGGATCGTCAGCCAAAAACATTCAGTACTTC.